Listed below are T cell receptor beta chains from one sample, sequenced in a study of blood T cell repertoires in COVID-19. The assay was immunoSEQ multiplex PCR, and TCRdb's table has in-frame clones only and misses some. The table has about 170,000 clones, 70% to 85% seen once; the top ten hold roughly 19%. The sample was PBMCs or T cells enriched from blood (not recorded which). These receptors came from a woman in her seventies in a cohort exposed to, infected with or recovered from COVID-19 (not recorded which). Each CDR3 is given with its conserved first and last residue. Each record gives: V gene, J gene, CDR3 protein.

TRBV16	TRBJ1-2	CASSQGDRGLRYGYTF
TRBV25-1	TRBJ2-1	CASSEMMGLASYNEQFF
TRBV19	TRBJ2-1	CASSTSGRGYNEQFF
TRBV28	TRBJ2-5	CASSLRAEIQGRGSQETQYF
TRBV28	TRBJ2-5	CASSSATGEYQETQYF
TRBV6-1	TRBJ1-6	CASSEAGRVSPLHF
TRBV5-1	TRBJ2-1	CASSPPAGDSYNEQFF
TRBV5-5	TRBJ1-4	CASSFVVSATNEKLFF
TRBV4-1	TRBJ2-1	CASSQASGRVMGEQFF
TRBV19	TRBJ2-1	CASRPRGLAGGPVTYNEQFF
TRBV6-5	TRBJ2-7	CASKGASYEQYF
TRBV27	TRBJ1-6	CASSLWQGGFSPLHF
TRBV5-1	TRBJ2-5	CASKPGTAEETQYF
TRBV18	TRBJ2-7	CASSPLQGEQYF
TRBV20-1	TRBJ1-1	CSASTGGKANTEAFF
TRBV6-5	TRBJ2-6	CASVGSAGANVLTF
TRBV4-2	TRBJ2-5	CASSQGDSQETQYF
TRBV5-1	TRBJ1-2	CASSQGWGDDGYTF
TRBV7-2	TRBJ2-7	CASSLLQGASEQYF
TRBV7-8	TRBJ2-2	CASSPSRNDRGRNTGELFF